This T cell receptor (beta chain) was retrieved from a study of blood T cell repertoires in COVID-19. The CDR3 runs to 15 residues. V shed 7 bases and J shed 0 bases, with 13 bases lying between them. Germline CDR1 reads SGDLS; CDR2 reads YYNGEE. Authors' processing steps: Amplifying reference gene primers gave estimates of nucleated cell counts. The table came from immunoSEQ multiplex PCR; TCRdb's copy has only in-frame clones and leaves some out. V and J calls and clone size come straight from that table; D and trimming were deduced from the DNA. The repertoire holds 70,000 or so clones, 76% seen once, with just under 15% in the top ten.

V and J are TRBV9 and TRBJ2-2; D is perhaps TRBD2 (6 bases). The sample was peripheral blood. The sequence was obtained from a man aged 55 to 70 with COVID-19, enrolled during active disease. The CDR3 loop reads CASAAGGANTGELFF. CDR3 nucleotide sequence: TGTGCCAGCGCGGCCGGCGGGGCGAACACCGGGGAGCTGTTTTTT.